Presented here are 29 T cell receptor beta chains from one specimen sequenced in a study of T cells after yellow fever vaccination. TCRdb passed the 5' RACE reads through MiXCR, listing each CDR3 protein once. This table has around 88,000 distinct CDR3 sequences, about 14% appearing once. The sample consisted of CD8+ T cells not binding an NS4B(214-222) dextramer, sorted from PBMCs, taken roughly 20 days after the first yellow fever vaccination. The receptors were sampled from a man between 18 and 35 years old who received the YFV17D yellow fever vaccine.

The gene calls are TRBV5-1 and TRBJ1-5; 8 bases are shared with TRBD1. The CDR3 length is 13 residues. Germline values: CDR1 SGHRS, CDR2 YFSETQ. J was trimmed by 7 bases and V by 10 bases; bases with no gene match: 10. The CDR3 DNA reads TGCGCCTCGCCAGGGGGCTCTGGGCAGCCCCAGCATTTT. Protein: CASPGGSGQPQHF.

This clonotype has a handful of counts. The chain links TRBV6-1 to TRBJ2-7; a weak D match, TRBD1 (6 bases). Trimming shortened V by 3 bases and J by 2 bases, and 8 bases separated the two germline ends. Germline values: CDR1 MNHNS, CDR2 SASEGT. The CDR3 covers 13 residues. CDR3 DNA: TGTGCCAGCAGTGACAGGGGAGCCTACGAGCAGTACTTC. Encoded protein: CASSDRGAYEQYF.

The table lists this clonotype with many counts. This rearrangement joins TRBV25-1 to TRBJ2-7, with 11 positions matching TRBD1. The germline CDR1 and CDR2 sequences are MGHDK and SYGVNS. The trim removed 7 bases at V and 6 bases at J, leaving 5 bases unmatched. The CDR3 loop spans 13 amino acids. The CDR3 spells CASTGTGGSEQYF. The CDR3, as DNA: TGTGCCAGCACCGGGACAGGGGGTTCCGAGCAGTACTTC.

This clonotype was counted only a few times. The chain links TRBV9 to TRBJ1-3; the match to TRBD1 covers 10 bases. J was trimmed by 3 bases and V by 1 base; bases with no gene match: 4. The germline gives CDR1 SGDLS, CDR2 YYNGEE. This CDR3 contains 16 residues. CDR3: CASSVWGQGSGNTIYF. CDR3 coding DNA: TGTGCCAGCAGCGTATGGGGACAGGGGAGTGGAAACACCATATATTTT.

The sample holds a few counts of this clonotype. V gene TRBV7-9 combines with J gene TRBJ2-7; TRBD1 matches at 8 bases. Germline assignment: CDR1 SEHNR and CDR2 FQNEAQ (reference sequence). The CDR3 sequence is 14 residues long. V lost 5 bases and J lost 0; bases outside the gene matches: 3. The CDR3 coding sequence is TGTGCCAGCAGCCGACAGGGGAACTCCTACGAGCAGTACTTC. Translated: CASSRQGNSYEQYF.

V gene TRBV19 combines with J gene TRBJ1-1; 10 bases line up with TRBD1. Germline V gene data show CDR1 as LNHDA and CDR2 as SQIVND (reference sequence). With 8 bases clipped from V and 0 bases from J, the junction kept 6 bases outside the gene matches. The CDR3 loop spans 15 amino acids. The CDR3 spells CASPGQGIMNTEAFF. The CDR3 DNA follows: TGTGCCAGTCCGGGACAGGGGATCATGAACACTGAAGCTTTCTTT.

The chain joins TRBV15 to TRBJ2-2; unclear D gene. Deletions cut 0 bases from V and 4 bases from J, with 9 bases between. The CDR3 covers 15 residues. Germline CDR1 reads LNHNV; CDR2 reads YYDKDF (reference sequence). The CDR3 DNA follows: TGTGCCACCAGCAGAGATGAACAGTCCACCGGGGAGCTGTTTTTT. This gives the protein CATSRDEQSTGELFF.

V usage is TRBV11-1 and J usage is TRBJ2-1; D unresolved. The CDR3 loop spans 15 amino acids. Germline V CDR1 and CDR2: SGHAT, FQDESV (reference sequence). V was clipped by 6 bases and J by 0 bases, with 12 bases between them. This CDR3 is CASSHNTDSYNEQFF. The CDR3 nucleotides read TGTGCCAGCAGTCATAACACAGACTCCTACAATGAGCAGTTCTTC.

This clonotype was observed a handful of times. The CDR3 region has the DNA TGCAGTGCTAGTGGACATGGCGGCGAGCAGTACTTC. Its protein product is CSASGHGGEQYF. The chain employs TRBV20-1 and TRBJ2-7; possible D gene TRBD1, 5 bases. The CDR3 sequence is 12 residues long. Per germline, CDR1 DFQATT and CDR2 SNEGSKA (reference sequence). Deletions cut 3 bases from V and 6 bases from J, with 12 bases between.

The V and J genes are TRBV9 and TRBJ1-2; D is uncertain. Looked up from germline, CDR1 is SGDLS and CDR2 is YYNGEE. V was pared by 5 bases and J by 4 bases, with 12 bases between. The CDR3 loop spans 13 amino acids. The CDR3 nucleotides read TGTGCCAGCAGTCTTCGGCGGGGCTATGGCTACACCTTC. Translating it yields CASSLRRGYGYTF.

This clonotype was counted a few times. The rearrangement joins TRBV6-1 to TRBJ1-2, with no clear D. The CDR3 is 14 amino acids. Deletions cut 6 bases from V and 3 bases from J, with 14 bases between. Germline V CDR1 and CDR2: MNHNS, SASEGT. Here the CDR3 reads CASSLRILDYGYTF. CDR3 in DNA: TGTGCCAGCAGCCTGAGGATTCTCGACTATGGCTACACCTTC.

The rearrangement joins TRBV4-3 to TRBJ2-1; tentatively, D is TRBD1 or TRBD2 (5 bases each). Trimming took 0 bases from V and 6 from J, leaving 15 bases between them. Germline assignment: CDR1 LGHNA and CDR2 YSLEER. The CDR3 totals 16 residues. Here the CDR3 DNA reads TGCGCCAGCAGCCAAGAAACGGGGCCTCCTTCCAATGAGCAGTTCTTC. Its protein is CASSQETGPPSNEQFF.

The V call is TRBV28, the J call TRBJ2-3, with D possibly being TRBD2 (5 bases). In germline, CDR1 is MDHEN, CDR2 SYDVKM. CDR3 length: 13 amino acids. Trimming pared 10 bases from V and 2 bases from J, leaving 13 bases between. CDR3 coding DNA: TGTGCCATACTACGGGAACACACAGATACGCAGTATTTT. Amino acid sequence: CAILREHTDTQYF.

In this sample, this clonotype turned up many times. The chain carries TRBV5-1 and TRBJ1-1; tentative D call: TRBD1 (5 bases). V was shortened by 7 bases and J by 1 base, with 8 bases between the two germline ends. Germline V gives CDR1 SGHRS, CDR2 YFSETQ. This CDR3 spans 12 amino acids. The CDR3, as DNA: TGCGCCAGCCGAACAGGGAACACTGAAGCTTTCTTT. Translated, it gives CASRTGNTEAFF.

V usage is TRBV20-1 and J usage is TRBJ1-6; 8 bases line up with TRBD1. Germline CDR1 is DFQATT and CDR2 is SNEGSKA (reference sequence). CDR3 length: 15 residues. Trimming cost V 5 bases and J 3 bases; bases outside gene matches: 6. The CDR3 reads CSAGTDRVYNSPLHF. The DNA of the CDR3 is TGCAGTGCTGGAACGGACAGGGTCTATAATTCACCCCTCCACTTT.

The chain is built from TRBV12-3 or TRBV12-4 and TRBJ2-5; D unresolved. The V end was cut by 4 bases, the J end by 5 bases, with 5 bases between. This CDR3 spans 11 amino acids. CDR3 sequence reads: CASSSAETQYF. CDR3 sequence (DNA): TGTGCCAGCAGTTCGGCGGAGACCCAGTACTTC.

The chain has TRBV7-6 and TRBJ1-1; possible D gene TRBD1, 5 bases. CDR1 SGHVS and CDR2 FNYEAQ come from the germline V gene. The CDR3 runs to 13 residues. V dropped 5 bases and J dropped 8 bases, with 15 bases sitting between them. CDR3 in DNA: TGTGCCAGCAGCCTGGGGGTAGGCGACGAAGCTTTCTTT. The encoded protein is CASSLGVGDEAFF.

This sequence joins TRBV6-4 and TRBJ2-3, with 8 bases that match TRBD1. The germline V gene encodes CDR1 MRHNA and CDR2 SNTAGT. The CDR3 runs to 15 residues. V dropped 0 bases and J dropped 3; count of bases not matched to a gene: 2. CDR3 in DNA: TGTGCCAGCAGTGACTCTCAGGGGGCAACAGATACGCAGTATTTT. This encodes CASSDSQGATDTQYF.

This clonotype turned up a few times. The gene calls are TRBV20-1 and TRBJ1-4; D unresolved. Trimming left V 0 bases short and J 8 bases short, with 16 bases between. Germline CDR1 and CDR2: DFQATT and SNEGSKA (reference sequence). This CDR3 spans 15 amino acids. The CDR3 region is CSARDSTASGEKLFF. Written as DNA, the CDR3 is TGCAGTGCTAGAGATTCGACGGCGTCGGGGGAAAAACTGTTTTTT.

The genes are TRBV4-1 and TRBJ2-5; a weak D match, TRBD2 (6 bases). Trimming took 2 bases from V and 1 from J, leaving 14 bases between them. There are 16 residues in the CDR3. CDR1 MGHRA and CDR2 YSYEKL come from the germline V gene. This CDR3 reads CASSQYFGGPQETQYF. DNA for the CDR3: TGCGCCAGCAGCCAATACTTCGGGGGACCCCAAGAGACCCAGTACTTC.

The chain has TRBV7-9 and TRBJ2-3; 13 bases line up with TRBD2. This CDR3 spans 16 amino acids. Trimming at V came to 4 bases and at J to 1 base, leaving 2 bases not matched to a gene. Germline CDR1 SEHNR, CDR2 FQNEAQ (reference sequence). The CDR3 sequence: CASSWTSGGGTDTQYF. The CDR3 nucleotides are TGTGCCAGCAGCTGGACTAGCGGGGGAGGCACAGATACGCAGTATTTT.

The V and J genes are TRBV13 and TRBJ2-7, with D possibly matching TRBD2 (6 bases). This CDR3 contains 14 residues. V lost 5 bases to trimming and J lost 3 bases, with 14 bases between them. Germline V lookup: CDR1 PRHDT, CDR2 FYEKMQ (reference sequence). CDR3 nucleotide sequence: TGTGCCAGCAGCCCGCGGGACTTTCTCTACGAGCAGTACTTC. Its protein product is CASSPRDFLYEQYF.

The chain combines TRBV4-1 with TRBJ1-1, with D possibly TRBD1 on 6 matching bases. Between the trimmed V and J ends, which lost 4 bases and 3 bases, there was a span of 12 bases. Germline V gene lookup returns CDR1 MGHRA and CDR2 YSYEKL. The length of the CDR3 is 14 residues. CDR3 residues: CASSPTGRDTEAFF. In nucleotides, the CDR3 is TGCGCCAGCAGCCCTACAGGGAGGGACACTGAAGCTTTCTTT.

V and J are TRBV5-1 and TRBJ1-2, with 7 bases aligning to TRBD1. Germline V CDR1 and CDR2: SGHRS, YFSETQ. The CDR3 extends over 17 amino acids. The junction had 18 bases not matched to a gene; V was cut back by 5 bases and J by 5 bases. CDR3 sequence reads: CASSSSLGQAPRYGYTF. CDR3 sequence (DNA): TGCGCCAGCAGTTCCTCCCTCGGACAGGCTCCTCGGTATGGCTACACCTTC.

V is TRBV20-1 and J is TRBJ2-3, with 7 positions matching TRBD2. CDR1 is DFQATT, CDR2 SNEGSKA, per germline (reference sequence). The J segment lost 2 bases and the V segment lost 5 bases, leaving 10 bases of the junction unmatched. The CDR3 contains 15 residues. CDR3 DNA: TGCAGTGCTCCAATCCGGGACTACCTCACAGATACGCAGTATTTT. Translation gives CSAPIRDYLTDTQYF.

The V and J genes are TRBV7-9 and TRBJ2-4; D is unresolved. V lost 2 bases and J lost 6, with 14 bases in between. Germline V gene sequence: CDR1 SEHNR, CDR2 FQNEAQ (reference sequence). The CDR3 runs 15 residues. This CDR3 is CASSLFTKALNIQYF. The CDR3 nucleotides read TGTGCCAGCAGCTTATTTACGAAAGCCCTAAACATTCAGTACTTC.

This clonotype has a count of ten or more. The chain combines TRBV6-5 with TRBJ2-7; TRBD1 is a possible D gene (5 bases). The CDR3 is 15 amino acids. The V end was cut by 0 bases, the J end by 5 bases, with 14 bases between. Looked up from germline, CDR1 is MNHEY and CDR2 is SVGAGI. CDR3 coding DNA: TGTGCCAGCAGTTACTCTGGACAAGCATGGGACGAGCAGTACTTC. It specifies CASSYSGQAWDEQYF.

The chain carries TRBV4-1 and TRBJ2-3; D is unresolved. Germline-derived CDR1 and CDR2 are MGHRA and YSYEKL. The CDR3 has 14 residues. Between the trimmed V and J ends, which lost 1 base and 2 bases, there was a span of 7 bases. The CDR3 here is CASSQAVLTDTQYF. In DNA form, the CDR3 reads TGCGCCAGCAGCCAAGCAGTACTCACAGATACGCAGTATTTT.

The V call is TRBV27, the J call TRBJ1-4; maybe TRBD1 (6 bases). V was pared by 5 bases and J by 4 bases, with 11 bases between. CDR1 is MNHEY and CDR2 is SMNVEV in the germline V gene (reference sequence). This CDR3 contains 14 residues. The CDR3 here is CASSGGSLNEKLFF. CDR3 coding DNA: TGTGCCAGCAGTGGGGGCTCCCTTAATGAAAAACTGTTTTTT.